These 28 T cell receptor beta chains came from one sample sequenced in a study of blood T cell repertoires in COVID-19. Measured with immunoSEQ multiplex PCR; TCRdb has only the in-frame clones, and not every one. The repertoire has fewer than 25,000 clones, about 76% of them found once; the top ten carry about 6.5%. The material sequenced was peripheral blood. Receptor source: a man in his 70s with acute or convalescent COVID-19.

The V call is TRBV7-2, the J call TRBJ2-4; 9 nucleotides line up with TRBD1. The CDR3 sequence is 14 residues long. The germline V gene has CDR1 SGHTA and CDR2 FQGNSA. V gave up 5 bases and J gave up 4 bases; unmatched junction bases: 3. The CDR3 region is CASSHGTGKNIQYF. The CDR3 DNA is TGTGCCAGCAGCCACGGGACAGGGAAAAACATTCAGTACTTC.

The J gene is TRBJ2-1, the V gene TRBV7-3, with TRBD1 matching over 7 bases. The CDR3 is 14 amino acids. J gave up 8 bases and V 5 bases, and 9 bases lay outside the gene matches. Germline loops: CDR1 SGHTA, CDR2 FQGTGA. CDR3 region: CASSPGTDKDEQFF. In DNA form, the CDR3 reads TGTGCCAGCAGCCCAGGGACAGATAAAGATGAGCAGTTCTTC.

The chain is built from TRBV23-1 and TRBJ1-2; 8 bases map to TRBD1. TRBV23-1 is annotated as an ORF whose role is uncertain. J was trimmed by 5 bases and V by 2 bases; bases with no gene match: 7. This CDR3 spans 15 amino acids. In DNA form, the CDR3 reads TGCGCCAGCAGTCAAGGTACAGGGGGTGTATATGGCTACACCTTC. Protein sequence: CASSQGTGGVYGYTF.

CDR3 in amino acids: CASSQAGTGIYF. DNA of the CDR3: TGTGCCAGCAGCCAAGCTGGGACAGGGATATATTTT. The chain employs TRBV6-5 and TRBJ2-3, with 9 bases aligning to TRBD1. The trim removed 6 bases at V and 15 bases at J, leaving 10 bases unmatched. CDR3 length: 12 amino acids. Looked up from germline, CDR1 is MNHEY and CDR2 is SVGAGI.

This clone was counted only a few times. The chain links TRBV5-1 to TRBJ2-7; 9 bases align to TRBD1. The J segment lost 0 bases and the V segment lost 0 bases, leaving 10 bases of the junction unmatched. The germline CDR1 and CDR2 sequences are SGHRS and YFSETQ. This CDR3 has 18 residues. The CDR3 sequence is CASSLAPGQGWFSYEQYF. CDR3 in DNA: TGCGCCAGCAGCTTGGCCCCGGGACAGGGTTGGTTCTCCTACGAGCAGTACTTC.

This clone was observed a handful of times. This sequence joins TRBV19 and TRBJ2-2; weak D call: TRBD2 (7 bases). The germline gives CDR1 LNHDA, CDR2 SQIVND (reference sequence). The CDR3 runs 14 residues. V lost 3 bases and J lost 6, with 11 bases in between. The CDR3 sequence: CASSMGGPAGELFF. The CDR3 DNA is TGTGCCAGTAGTATGGGGGGGCCGGCCGGGGAGCTGTTTTTT.

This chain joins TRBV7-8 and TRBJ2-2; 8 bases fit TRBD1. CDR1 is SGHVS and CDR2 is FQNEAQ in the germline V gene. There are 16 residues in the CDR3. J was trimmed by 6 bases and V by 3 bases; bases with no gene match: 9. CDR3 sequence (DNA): TGTGCCAGCAGCTTGGCGTGGACAGGGCTCCCCGGGGAGCTGTTTTTT. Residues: CASSLAWTGLPGELFF. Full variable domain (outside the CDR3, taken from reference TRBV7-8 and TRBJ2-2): GAGVSQSPRYKVAKRGQDVALRCDPISGHVSLFWYQQALGQGPEFLTYFQNEAQLDKSGLPSDRFFAERPEGSVSTLKIQRTQQEDSAVYLCASSLAWTGLPGELFFGEGSRLTVL.

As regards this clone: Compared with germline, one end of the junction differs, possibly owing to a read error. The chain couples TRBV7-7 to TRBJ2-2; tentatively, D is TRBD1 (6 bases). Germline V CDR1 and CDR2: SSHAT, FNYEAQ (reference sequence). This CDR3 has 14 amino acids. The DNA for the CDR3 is TGTGCTAGCAGCCCCCAACAGGGCGCCGGGGAGCTGTTTTTT. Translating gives CASSPQQGAGELFF.

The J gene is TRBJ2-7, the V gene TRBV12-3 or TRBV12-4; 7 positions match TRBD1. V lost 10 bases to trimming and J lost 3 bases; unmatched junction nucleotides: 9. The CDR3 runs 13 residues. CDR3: CAITARGSYEQYF. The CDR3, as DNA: TGTGCCATTACCGCCAGGGGGAGCTACGAGCAGTACTTC.

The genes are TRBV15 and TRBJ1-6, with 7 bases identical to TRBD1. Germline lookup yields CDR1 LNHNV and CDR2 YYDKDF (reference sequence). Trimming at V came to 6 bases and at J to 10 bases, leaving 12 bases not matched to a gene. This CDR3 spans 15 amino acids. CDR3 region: CATRARRQGDSPLHF. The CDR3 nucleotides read TGTGCCACCAGGGCAAGGAGACAGGGAGACTCACCCCTCCACTTT.

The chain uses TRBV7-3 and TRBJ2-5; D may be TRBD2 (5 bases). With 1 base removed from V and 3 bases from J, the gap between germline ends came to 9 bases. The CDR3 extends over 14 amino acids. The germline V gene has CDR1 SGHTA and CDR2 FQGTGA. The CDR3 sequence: CASSLMPGKETQYF. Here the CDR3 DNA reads TGTGCCAGCAGCTTAATGCCGGGGAAAGAGACCCAGTACTTC.

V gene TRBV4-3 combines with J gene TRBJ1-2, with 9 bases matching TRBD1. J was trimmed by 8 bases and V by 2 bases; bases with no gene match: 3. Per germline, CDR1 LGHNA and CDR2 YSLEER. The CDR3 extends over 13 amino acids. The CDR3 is CASSQTTGGGYTF. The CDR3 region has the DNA TGCGCCAGCAGCCAAACGACAGGGGGAGGCTACACCTTC.

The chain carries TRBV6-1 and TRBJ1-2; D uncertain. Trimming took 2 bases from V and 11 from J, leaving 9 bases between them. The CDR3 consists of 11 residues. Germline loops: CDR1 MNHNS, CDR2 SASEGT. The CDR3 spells CASSELTTYTF. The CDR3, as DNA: TGTGCCAGCAGTGAACTGACAACGTACACCTTC.

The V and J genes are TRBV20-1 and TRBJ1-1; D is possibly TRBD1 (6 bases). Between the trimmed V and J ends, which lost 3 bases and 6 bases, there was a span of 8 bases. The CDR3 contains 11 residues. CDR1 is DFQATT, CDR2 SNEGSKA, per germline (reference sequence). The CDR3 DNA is TGCAGTGCTAGGGACAGCCCTGAAGCTTTCTTT. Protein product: CSARDSPEAFF.

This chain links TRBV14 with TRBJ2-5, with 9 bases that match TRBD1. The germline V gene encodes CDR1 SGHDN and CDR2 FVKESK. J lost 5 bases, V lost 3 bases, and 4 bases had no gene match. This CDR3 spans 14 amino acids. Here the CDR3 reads CASSQDRGLETQYF. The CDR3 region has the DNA TGTGCCAGCAGCCAGGACAGGGGTCTCGAGACCCAGTACTTC.

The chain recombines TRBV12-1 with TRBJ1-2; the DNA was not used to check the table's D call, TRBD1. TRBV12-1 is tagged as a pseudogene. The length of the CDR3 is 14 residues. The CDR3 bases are TGTGCCAGCAGCTTTGAACAGGGTCCCCTAGGCTACACCTTC. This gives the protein CASSFEQGPLGYTF.

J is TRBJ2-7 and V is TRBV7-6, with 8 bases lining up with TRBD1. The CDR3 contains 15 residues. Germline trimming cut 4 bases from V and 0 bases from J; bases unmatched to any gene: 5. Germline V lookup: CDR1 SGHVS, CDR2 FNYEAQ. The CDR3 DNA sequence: TGTGCCAGCAGCTCTTGGACAGGGAGCTCCTACGAGCAGTACTTC. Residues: CASSSWTGSSYEQYF.

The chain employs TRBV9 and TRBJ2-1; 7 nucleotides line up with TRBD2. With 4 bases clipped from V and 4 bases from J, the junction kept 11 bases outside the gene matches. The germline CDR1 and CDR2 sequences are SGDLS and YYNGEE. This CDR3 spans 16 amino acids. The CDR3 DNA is TGTGCCAGCAGCTCGGCTAGCGGATTACCTTACAATGAGCAGTTCTTC. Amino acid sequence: CASSSASGLPYNEQFF.

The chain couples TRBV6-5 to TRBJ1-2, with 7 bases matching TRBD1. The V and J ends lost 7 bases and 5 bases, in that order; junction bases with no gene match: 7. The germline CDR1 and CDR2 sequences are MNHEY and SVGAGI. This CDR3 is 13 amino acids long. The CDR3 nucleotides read TGTGCCAGCAACCCAGGGGGTTTTTATGGCTACACCTTC. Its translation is CASNPGGFYGYTF.

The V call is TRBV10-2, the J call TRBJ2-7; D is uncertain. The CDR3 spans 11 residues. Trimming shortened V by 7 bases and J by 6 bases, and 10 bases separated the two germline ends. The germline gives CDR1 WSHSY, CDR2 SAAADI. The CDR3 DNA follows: TGCGCCAGCATACGCGGCGGCGAGCAGTACTTC. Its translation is CASIRGGEQYF.

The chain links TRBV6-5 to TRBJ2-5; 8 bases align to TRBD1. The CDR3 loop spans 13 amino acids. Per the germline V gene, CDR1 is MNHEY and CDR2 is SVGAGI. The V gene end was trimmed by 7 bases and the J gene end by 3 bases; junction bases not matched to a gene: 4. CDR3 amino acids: CASNRDRKETQYF. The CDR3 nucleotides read TGTGCCAGCAACCGGGACAGGAAAGAGACCCAGTACTTC.

CDR3 protein: CASSLPGLGNEQFF. CDR3 bases: TGTGCCAGCAGCTTACCGGGACTAGGCAATGAGCAGTTCTTC. V and J are TRBV7-6 and TRBJ2-1; 8 positions agree with TRBD2. Trimming removed 2 bases from V and 6 bases from J; junction bases left unmatched: 3. CDR3 length equals 14 residues. Germline loops: CDR1 SGHVS, CDR2 FNYEAQ.

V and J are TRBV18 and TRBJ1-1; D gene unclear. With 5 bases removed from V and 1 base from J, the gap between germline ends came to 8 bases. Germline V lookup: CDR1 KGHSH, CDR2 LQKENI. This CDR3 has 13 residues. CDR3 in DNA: TGTGCCAGCTCATCCTCCGGGAACACTGAAGCTTTCTTT. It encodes CASSSSGNTEAFF.

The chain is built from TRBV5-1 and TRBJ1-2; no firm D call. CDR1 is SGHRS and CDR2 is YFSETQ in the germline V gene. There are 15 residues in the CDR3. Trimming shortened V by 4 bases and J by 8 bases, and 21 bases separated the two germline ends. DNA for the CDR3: TGCGCCAGCAGCAGCGGAGCCCACAGAGGCGGAGGCTACACCTTC. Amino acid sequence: CASSSGAHRGGGYTF.

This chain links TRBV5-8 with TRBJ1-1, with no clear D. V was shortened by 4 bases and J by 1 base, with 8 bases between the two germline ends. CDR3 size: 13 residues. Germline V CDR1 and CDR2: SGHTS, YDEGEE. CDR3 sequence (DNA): TGTGCCAGCAGCCTACTCTCGAACACTGAAGCTTTCTTT. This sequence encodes CASSLLSNTEAFF.

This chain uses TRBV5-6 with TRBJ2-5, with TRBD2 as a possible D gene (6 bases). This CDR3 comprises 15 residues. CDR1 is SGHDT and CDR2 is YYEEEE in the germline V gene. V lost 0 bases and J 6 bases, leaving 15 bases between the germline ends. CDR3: CASSLVEGTGQTQYF. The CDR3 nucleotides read TGTGCCAGCAGCTTGGTGGAGGGAACGGGGCAGACCCAGTACTTC.

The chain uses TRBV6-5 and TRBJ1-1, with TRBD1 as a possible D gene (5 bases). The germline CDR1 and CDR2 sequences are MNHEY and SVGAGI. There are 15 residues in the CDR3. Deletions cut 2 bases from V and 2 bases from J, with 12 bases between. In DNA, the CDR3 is TGTGCCAGCAGTTACCAGACAGAACTTAACACTGAAGCTTTCTTT. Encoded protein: CASSYQTELNTEAFF.

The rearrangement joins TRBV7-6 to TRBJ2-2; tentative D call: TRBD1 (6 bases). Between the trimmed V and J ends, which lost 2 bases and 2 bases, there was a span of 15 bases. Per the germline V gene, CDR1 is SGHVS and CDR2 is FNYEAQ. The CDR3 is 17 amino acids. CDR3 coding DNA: TGTGCCAGCAGCTTATTACAGGGTCGTGGTAACACCGGGGAGCTGTTTTTT. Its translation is CASSLLQGRGNTGELFF. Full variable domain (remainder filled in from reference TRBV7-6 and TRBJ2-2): GAGVSQSPRYKVTKRGQDVALRCDPISGHVSLYWYRQALGQGPEFLTYFNYEAQQDKSGLPNDRFSAERPEGSISTLTIQRTEQRDSAMYRCASSLLQGRGNTGELFFGEGSRLTVL.